This T cell receptor (beta chain) was sequenced during a study of T cells after posttransplantation cyclophosphamide. Study-level results: TRB overlap between skin or GI tissue T cells and blood was limited. Donor CD8+ memory clones often dominated recipient blood repertoires at later times. Recipient CMV seropositivity and CMV reactivation strongly tracked TRB clonality.

This related bone marrow graft donor gave peripheral blood on the day of marrow donation. The CDR3 loop spans 14 amino acids. CDR1 and CDR2 from the germline V gene are MNHNY and SVGAGI (reference sequence). Trimming stripped 4 bases from V and 2 bases from J, with 9 bases between. This clone has a count of ten or more. The antigen is not known. Method: immunoSEQ multiplex PCR; TCRdb's copy keeps in-frame clones and lacks some. This sample comprises 30,000 or so clones, none seen once only. The chain joins TRBV6-6 to TRBJ1-3; D unresolved. The receptor comes from a woman younger than 45 in good health and a related stem cell transplant donor. The sample taken for sequencing was PBMCs. The CDR3 loop reads CASSSGVAGNTIYF. The CDR3 coding sequence is TGTGCCAGCAGTTCCGGGGTTGCTGGAAACACCATATATTTT.